These 6 T cell receptor beta chains came from one sample sequenced in a study of molecular identifiers for immune sequencing clone quantification. Via MiXCR, TCRdb re-called the PCR reads, giving one row per CDR3 protein. Among about half a million distinct CDR3 sequences listed, around 23% were seen once. The sample consisted of naive CD8+ T cells from blood, with Jurkat cell RNA spiked in. Subset here: FACS-sorted CD8+CD4-CCR7+CD45RA+ naive T cells. All receptors derive from a human donor in good health. Some libraries in this study had Jurkat cell RNA spiked in.

Notes on this clonotype: The CDR3 end shows no conserved phenylalanine or tryptophan, and so a read error is likely. This rearrangement joins TRBV2 to TRBJ2-3, with a weak D call TRBD1 (5 bases). CDR1 and CDR2 from the germline V gene are SNHLY and FYNNEI. The length of the CDR3 is 14 residues. Trimming took off 6 bases at V and 1 base at J, with 11 bases between the two ends. For the CDR3, the DNA is TGTGCCAGCAGCCAGGGTCTCGGCACAGATACGCAGTATCTT. Its translation: CASSQGLGTDTQYL.

Concerning this clonotype: Given a much more abundant clone one base away, this may be a read error. This sequence joins TRBV4-1 and TRBJ1-5, with no clear D. The germline V gene has CDR1 MGHRA and CDR2 YSYEKL. This CDR3 has 14 amino acids. The chain's CDR3 is CARSQDIGGQPQHF. In DNA form, the CDR3 reads TGCGCCCGCAGCCAAGATATTGGCGGGCAGCCCCAGCATTTT.

The chain has TRBV4-1 and TRBJ1-2, with TRBD1 matching over 7 bases. Per the germline V gene, CDR1 is MGHRA and CDR2 is YSYEKL. The CDR3 runs 15 residues. The trim removed 4 bases at V and 8 bases at J, leaving 13 bases unmatched. In DNA form, the CDR3 reads TGCGCCAGCAGCCCGGATGCAGGGGAGACAGGGGGCTACACCTTC. The encoded protein is CASSPDAGETGGYTF.

This clonotype was seen repeatedly, ten times or more. This rearrangement joins TRBV6-5 to TRBJ2-3; 7 positions agree with TRBD2. Unmatched junction bases numbered 3, after V lost 0 bases and J lost 0 bases. Germline V CDR1 and CDR2: MNHEY, SVGAGI. The CDR3 has 16 residues. DNA of the CDR3: TGTGCCAGCAGTTACTCAAAGCGGGAAAGCACAGATACGCAGTATTTT. It specifies CASSYSKRESTDTQYF.

This chain joins TRBV11-2 and TRBJ2-7; 7 bases are a match to TRBD1. The CDR3 has 12 residues. Unmatched junction bases numbered 3, after V lost 5 bases and J lost 5 bases. The germline V gene encodes CDR1 SGHAT and CDR2 FQNNGV. The DNA of the CDR3 is TGTGCCAGCAGCACCCAGGGGGACGAGCAGTACTTC. Translating it yields CASSTQGDEQYF.

This clonotype appeared a few times. The V and J genes are TRBV28 and TRBJ2-3, with 12 bases fitting TRBD2. CDR3 length: 18 residues. J was trimmed by 4 bases and V by 4 bases; bases with no gene match: 12. The germline V gene has CDR1 MDHEN and CDR2 SYDVKM. Here the CDR3 reads CASSSGKLAGGWADTQYF. CDR3 bases: TGTGCCAGCAGTTCTGGGAAGCTAGCGGGAGGGTGGGCAGATACGCAGTATTTT.